This T cell receptor (beta chain) derives from a study of blood T cell repertoires in COVID-19. The wider study: Acute and convalescent COVID-19 specimens originated in the United States, Italy and Spain.

Authors' processing steps: The assay estimated nucleated cells by amplifying reference gene primers. Generated by immunoSEQ multiplex PCR, the TCRdb table keeps only in-frame clones and is missing some. For V, J and clone size, that table is used; D and trimming come from the DNA. Counted here are just over 30,000 clones, about 89% occurring once; the ten biggest clones make up 0.55%. The V gene's germline CDR1 is SGDLS and CDR2 YYNGEE. Trimming cost V 0 bases and J 7 bases, with 13 bases left between them. The CDR3 contains 15 residues. Sequenced: peripheral blood. This clonotype was obtained from a woman between 40 and 50 years old with active or convalescent COVID-19. This rearrangement joins TRBV9 to TRBJ1-4; unclear D gene. CDR3 protein: CASSVGGQQGEKLFF. The CDR3 nucleotides read TGTGCCAGCAGCGTAGGAGGCCAGCAAGGTGAAAAACTGTTTTTT.